This is a list of T cell receptor beta chains from one sample in a study of blood T cell repertoires in COVID-19. Sequenced by immunoSEQ multiplex PCR; TCRdb stores in-frame clones only, minus some. The top ten clones hold 9.6% of a sample with 35,000 to 50,000 clones, approximately 90% of them seen once. Material for sequencing was peripheral blood. The source is a woman of 80 years or more with active COVID-19. Both conserved end residues are part of each CDR3. D genes are given only for firm matches. Not all rows give a size; the values are once, few, many and, for expanded clones, a class.

NA	TRBV11-2	TRBD1	TRBJ1-3	CASSLGSYRGNTIYF	TGTGCCAGCAGCTTAGGTTCCTACAGGGGGAACACCATATATTTT
NA	TRBV18	NA	TRBJ1-1	CASSPPGYMNTEAFF	TGTGCCAGCTCACCGCCAGGTTACATGAACACTGAAGCTTTCTTT
once	TRBV5-1	NA	TRBJ1-1	CASSANRASRMNTEAFF	TGCGCCAGCAGCGCCAACAGGGCTTCAAGAATGAACACTGAAGCTTTCTTT
NA	TRBV6-1	TRBD1	TRBJ1-1	CASSERDRGEAFF	TGTGCCAGCAGTGAAAGGGACAGGGGTGAAGCTTTCTTT
NA	TRBV6-6	NA	TRBJ2-5	CASSSEETQYF	TGTGCCAGCAGTAGCGAAGAGACCCAGTACTTC
NA	TRBV19	TRBD1	TRBJ1-1	CASSSGQGNTEAFF	TGTGCCAGTAGTTCGGGACAGGGGAACACTGAAGCTTTCTTT
NA	TRBV10-3	NA	TRBJ1-2	CAISESGEIYGYTF	TGTGCCATCAGTGAAAGCGGGGAAATCTATGGCTACACCTTC
NA	TRBV4-3	NA	TRBJ2-1	CASSQGAGLDGYEQFF	TGCGCCAGCAGCCAAGGGGCAGGTCTTGATGGGTATGAGCAGTTCTTC
NA	TRBV9	TRBD1	TRBJ2-3	CASSVTGQGATDTQYF	TGTGCCAGCAGCGTAACGGGACAGGGGGCCACAGATACGCAGTATTTT
NA	TRBV5-4	NA	TRBJ1-5	CASSNWDSNQPQHF	TGTGCCAGCAGCAATTGGGACTCGAATCAGCCCCAGCATTTT
NA	TRBV7-2	NA	TRBJ1-4	CASSLTGPTGKLFF	TGTGCCAGCAGCCTTACAGGGCCAACGGGAAAACTGTTTTTT
NA	TRBV30	TRBD1	TRBJ1-6	CAWSKQGDSPLHF	TGTGCCTGGAGTAAACAGGGGGACTCACCCCTCCACTTT
NA	TRBV7-2	NA	TRBJ1-3	CASSLGSAGNTIYF	TGTGCCAGCAGCTTAGGGAGCGCCGGAAACACCATATATTTT
NA	TRBV18	NA	TRBJ1-2	CASSPTQSYGYTF	TGTGCCAGCTCACCAACCCAGTCTTATGGCTACACCTTC
once	TRBV3-1/TRBV3-2	TRBD1	TRBJ1-4	CASSYPGQGATNEKLFF	TGTGCCAGCAGCTACCCGGGACAGGGAGCAACTAATGAAAAACTGTTTTTT
NA	TRBV4-3	NA	TRBJ1-4	CASSQVTSNPNEKLFF	TGCGCCAGCAGCCAAGTAACGAGTAACCCTAATGAAAAACTGTTTTTT
NA	TRBV19	TRBD2	TRBJ2-5	CASSTTSGDSETQYF	TGTGCCAGTAGCACGACTAGCGGGGATTCTGAGACCCAGTACTTC
NA	TRBV5-6	NA	TRBJ1-1	CASSTLGLQETEAFF	TGTGCCAGCAGTACCCTTGGACTTCAGGAAACTGAAGCTTTCTTT
NA	TRBV3-1/TRBV3-2	TRBD1	TRBJ1-1	CASSQKQGWSTEAFF	TGTGCCAGCAGCCAAAAACAGGGGTGGAGCACTGAAGCTTTCTTT
NA	TRBV18	NA	TRBJ2-1	CASSPSEGGNRAFF	TGTGCCAGCTCACCTTCCGAGGGAGGCAATCGCGCCTTCTTC
NA	TRBV19	NA	TRBJ2-6	CASSPIGGANVLTF	TGTGCCAGTAGTCCTATTGGTGGGGCCAACGTCCTGACTTTC
NA	TRBV27	TRBD2	TRBJ2-1	CASSLFPRGAAYNEQFF	TGTGCCAGCAGTTTATTTCCGCGGGGGGCCGCCTACAATGAGCAGTTCTTC
NA	TRBV19	TRBD1	TRBJ2-7	CASRPTGGSYEQYF	TGTGCCAGTAGGCCGACAGGGGGCTCCTACGAGCAGTACTTC
NA	TRBV4-3	NA	TRBJ2-7	CASSQAVLLRSEQYF	TGCGCCAGCAGCCAAGCGGTCCTTCTTCGATCCGAGCAGTACTTC
NA	TRBV6-1	NA	TRBJ2-1	CASSAPVGSSYNEQFF	TGTGCCAGCAGTGCCCCCGTCGGTAGCTCCTACAATGAGCAGTTCTTC
few	TRBV19	TRBD1	TRBJ1-6	CASSQDRNSPLHF	TGTGCCAGTAGCCAGGACAGGAATTCACCCCTCCACTTT
many	TRBV6-2/TRBV6-3	TRBD1	TRBJ1-3	CASSAGTAYYSGNTIYF	TGTGCCAGCAGTGCCGGGACAGCCTACTACTCTGGAAACACCATATATTTT
NA	TRBV6-2/TRBV6-3	TRBD1	TRBJ2-1	CASSYLTGGYNEQFF	TGTGCCAGCAGTTACCTTACAGGGGGATACAATGAGCAGTTCTTC
NA	TRBV12-3/TRBV12-4	NA	TRBJ1-6	CASSLSQTPPLHF	TGTGCCAGCAGTTTGAGTCAGACACCACCCCTCCACTTT
NA	TRBV29-1	TRBD1	TRBJ2-7	CSVGGQGTYEQYF	TGCAGCGTGGGGGGACAGGGGACCTACGAGCAGTACTTC
NA	TRBV7-9	NA	TRBJ1-4	CASSLLGAREKLFF	TGTGCCAGCAGCTTACTGGGGGCTCGTGAAAAACTGTTTTTT
NA	TRBV6-6	NA	TRBJ1-2	CASSSGGGYGYTF	TGTGCCAGCAGCTCTGGGGGGGGGTATGGCTACACCTTC
NA	TRBV10-3	TRBD1	TRBJ2-1	CAISPWSGQGGNEQFF	TGTGCCATCAGCCCCTGGTCGGGACAGGGAGGGAATGAGCAGTTCTTC
NA	TRBV6-5	NA	TRBJ2-7	CASRTSGTRAYEQYF	TGTGCCAGCAGAACTTCCGGGACAAGAGCCTACGAGCAGTACTTC
few	TRBV7-9	TRBD1	TRBJ1-6	CASSSGTANSPLHF	TGTGCCAGCAGCTCCGGGACAGCCAATTCACCCCTCCACTTT
NA	TRBV30	TRBD1	TRBJ2-7	CATGTVGYEQYF	TGTGCCACAGGGACAGTCGGCTACGAGCAGTACTTC
NA	TRBV29-1	NA	TRBJ2-3	CSVPSPRGAGTDTQYF	TGCAGCGTTCCTAGCCCCAGGGGCGCGGGCACAGATACGCAGTATTTT
NA	TRBV28	NA	TRBJ1-1	CATLSDTEAFF	TGTGCCACCCTTTCCGACACTGAAGCTTTCTTT
NA	TRBV4-3	NA	TRBJ2-1	CASSQRISSYNEQFF	TGCGCCAGCAGCCAGAGGATTAGCTCCTACAATGAGCAGTTCTTC
NA	TRBV6-4	NA	TRBJ1-5	CASTSAGSSFNQPQHF	TGTGCCAGCACCTCCGCGGGCAGCTCCTTCAATCAGCCCCAGCATTTT
NA	TRBV5-5	TRBD2	TRBJ2-5	CASSSPSGGPVRETQYF	TGTGCCAGCAGCTCCCCTAGCGGGGGGCCGGTGAGGGAGACCCAGTACTTC
NA	TRBV24-1	NA	TRBJ1-1	CATQGSSNTEAFF	TGTGCCACCCAGGGCAGTTCGAACACTGAAGCTTTCTTT
NA	TRBV20-1	TRBD1	TRBJ1-4	CSASLPRGRVEKLFF	TGCAGTGCTAGTTTACCCAGGGGGCGTGTTGAAAAACTGTTTTTT
NA	TRBV6-2/TRBV6-3	TRBD2	TRBJ2-6	CASSYSSAGAYSGANVLTF	TGTGCCAGCAGTTACTCGTCAGCGGGGGCCTACTCTGGGGCCAACGTCCTGACTTTC
NA	TRBV7-2	NA	TRBJ1-1	CASSARGNTEAFF	TGTGCCAGCAGCGCGCGAGGTAACACTGAAGCTTTCTTT
NA	TRBV7-2	TRBD2	TRBJ2-1	CASSTSGGGYNEQFF	TGTGCCAGCAGTACTAGCGGGGGGGGCTACAATGAGCAGTTCTTC
few	TRBV5-7	NA	TRBJ2-7	CASSYPGTATYEQYF	TGTGCCAGCAGCTATCCCGGGACTGCCACCTACGAGCAGTACTTC
NA	TRBV5-1	TRBD2	TRBJ2-7	CASSLAGEGISEQYF	TGCGCCAGCAGCTTGGCGGGGGAGGGGATTTCCGAGCAGTACTTC
NA	TRBV4-2	TRBD1	TRBJ2-6	CASSQGQGASGANVLTF	TGTGCCAGCAGCCAAGGACAGGGGGCGAGCGGGGCCAACGTCCTGACTTTC
NA	TRBV30	NA	TRBJ2-3	CAWSQGGPTDTQYF	TGTGCCTGGAGTCAGGGGGGCCCCACAGATACGCAGTATTTT
once	TRBV18	TRBD2	TRBJ2-1	CASSPPSLAGGQNEQFF	TGTGCCAGCTCACCGCCCAGCTTAGCGGGGGGGCAAAATGAGCAGTTCTTC
NA	TRBV10-3	TRBD2	TRBJ2-1	CAISPGLAGGRRDEQFF	TGTGCCATCAGTCCCGGACTAGCGGGGGGGCGGAGGGATGAGCAGTTCTTC
once	TRBV19	NA	TRBJ2-3	CASSIGLDAVTDTQYF	TGTGCCAGTAGTATAGGGTTAGATGCCGTCACAGATACGCAGTATTTT
NA	TRBV4-3	NA	TRBJ1-6	CASSQAGGSSYNSPLHF	TGCGCCAGCAGCCAAGCGGGAGGGAGCTCCTATAATTCACCCCTCCACTTT
NA	TRBV7-2	TRBD2	TRBJ2-1	CASSLRVAAGGDNEQFF	TGTGCCAGCAGCTTAAGGGTCGCGGCGGGGGGAGACAATGAGCAGTTCTTC
NA	TRBV19	TRBD2	TRBJ2-1	CASSPSGGSHGQFF	TGTGCCAGTAGTCCTAGCGGGGGGTCCCACGGGCAGTTCTTC
NA	TRBV3-1/TRBV3-2	NA	TRBJ2-6	CASSQDRSSGANVLTF	TGTGCCAGCAGCCAAGATAGGAGCTCTGGGGCCAACGTCCTGACTTTC
once	TRBV7-2	NA	TRBJ1-1	CASSLDPGLGTEAFF	TGTGCCAGCAGCTTAGATCCGGGGTTAGGCACTGAAGCTTTCTTT